One sample yielded the 20 T cell receptor beta chains listed below, sequenced in a study of graft-versus-host responses after intestinal transplantation (dated by TCRdb to 2020 to 2023). The meaning of the sample's time point label: cells obtained before transplantation from donor or recipient. Their specific antigens are unknown. The library was produced with the immunoSEQ multiplex PCR assay. TCRdb holds this immuneACCESS table with in-frame rearrangements only. Some clones are missing; in checked studies, unresolved V genes explain under half, and the rest has no known cause. The table for this sample lists 90,000 to 95,000 clones; more than 85% of them were counted only once. Approximately 0.5% of the sample lies in the top ten. The sample was unstimulated CD8+ T cells sorted from spleen or lymph node cells, taken before intestinal transplant. These receptors all stem from a human donor who received an intestinal transplant.

The chain links TRBV5-1 to TRBJ2-7, with 9 bases lining up with TRBD1. Trimming at V came to 3 bases and at J to 3 bases, leaving 10 bases not matched to a gene. The germline V gene has CDR1 SGHRS and CDR2 YFSETQ. The CDR3 runs to 16 residues. The chain's CDR3 is CASSWGYGQGSYEQYF. In nucleotides, the CDR3 is TGCGCCAGCAGCTGGGGGTACGGACAGGGGAGCTACGAGCAGTACTTC.

This clone was counted only a few times. The rearrangement links TRBV5-4 to TRBJ1-2, with D perhaps TRBD1 (5 bases). Germline V CDR1 and CDR2: SGHNT, YYREEE (reference sequence). The CDR3 spans 13 residues. The V gene lost 3 bases and the J gene lost 4 bases, with 10 bases spanning the gap. CDR3 loop: CASSSLGGYGYTF. Written as DNA, the CDR3 is TGTGCCAGCAGCTCACTCGGGGGCTATGGCTACACCTTC.

The rearrangement uses TRBV9 and TRBJ2-5; TRBD1 might be the D (5 bases). The J call may be incorrect, as the DNA end agrees better with TRBJ2-7. Germline CDR1 SGDLS, CDR2 YYNGEE. This CDR3 spans 14 amino acids. This chain's CDR3 is CASSGDWGSYEQYF. Here the CDR3 DNA reads TGTGCCAGCAGCGGAGACTGGGGCAGCTACGAGCAGTACTTC.

This clone was seen a single time. The rearrangement uses TRBV28 and TRBJ1-5, with D perhaps TRBD1 (5 bases). The CDR3 is 17 residues long. Germline loops: CDR1 MDHEN, CDR2 SYDVKM. The ends were cut back, 5 bases at V and 3 bases at J, with 20 bases in the middle. The CDR3 reads CASSPLSGDLINQPQHF. CDR3 nucleotide sequence: TGTGCCAGCAGTCCCCTTTCGGGGGATCTGATCAATCAGCCCCAGCATTTT.

The CDR3 DNA sequence: TGCAGTGCTAGAGATGTAGGAGCCCGGCATTTT. As protein: CSARDVGARHF. The genes are TRBV20-1 and TRBJ1-5, with no clear D. The CDR3 has 11 amino acids. V was clipped by 0 bases and J by 15 bases, with 12 bases between them. Germline CDR1 is DFQATT and CDR2 is SNEGSKA (reference sequence).

The chain carries TRBV9 and TRBJ1-1; 10 nucleotides align to TRBD1. J lost 4 bases, V lost 3 bases, and 9 bases had no gene match. Germline V gives CDR1 SGDLS, CDR2 YYNGEE. CDR3 length: 16 amino acids. CDR3 DNA: TGTGCCAGCAGCGCCGGGACAGGGGAGAGAGGCACTGAAGCTTTCTTT. This codes for CASSAGTGERGTEAFF.

V is TRBV10-3 and J is TRBJ2-5; the D gene is possibly TRBD2 (6 bases). The V gene lost 9 bases and the J gene lost 1 base, with 9 bases spanning the gap. The CDR3 consists of 12 residues. Germline-derived CDR1 and CDR2 are ENHRY and SYGVKD. CDR3 nucleotides: TGTGCCATTGCAGCGGGCCAAGAGACCCAGTACTTC. This translates into CAIAAGQETQYF.

The chain has TRBV28 and TRBJ2-1, with 14 bases fitting TRBD2. Germline trimming cut 5 bases from V and 3 bases from J; bases unmatched to any gene: 12. The germline gives CDR1 MDHEN, CDR2 SYDVKM. The CDR3 sequence is 19 residues long. CDR3 residues: CASSPTGTSGSGSYNEQFF. DNA of the CDR3: TGTGCCAGCAGTCCGACCGGGACTAGCGGGAGTGGGAGCTACAATGAGCAGTTCTTC.

This chain links TRBV5-1 with TRBJ2-7; D gene unclear. The CDR3 loop spans 13 amino acids. In germline, CDR1 is SGHRS, CDR2 YFSETQ. Trimming stripped 0 bases from V and 4 bases from J, with 8 bases between. The CDR3, as DNA: TGCGCCAGCAGCTTGGCCCCAAATTACGAGCAGTACTTC. Protein sequence: CASSLAPNYEQYF.

V and J are TRBV19 and TRBJ2-7, with a weak D call TRBD2 (5 bases). Trimming left V 3 bases short and J 1 base short, with 13 bases between. This CDR3 is built from 15 residues. CDR1 is LNHDA, CDR2 SQIVND, per germline (reference sequence). The CDR3 coding sequence is TGTGCCAGTAGTATTCGCAGTAGGAGGTCCTACGAGCAGTACTTC. It specifies CASSIRSRRSYEQYF.

V usage is TRBV27 and J usage is TRBJ2-5; 8 positions match TRBD2. Per germline, CDR1 MNHEY and CDR2 SMNVEV (reference sequence). The CDR3 sequence is 16 residues long. V shed 5 bases, J shed 4 bases, and the junction held 12 bases outside the gene matches. CDR3 amino acids: CASSIVALGGGETQYF. The CDR3 region has the DNA TGTGCCAGCAGTATAGTTGCCCTCGGGGGGGGAGAGACCCAGTACTTC.

The chain links TRBV6-1 to TRBJ2-1; 9 nucleotides agree with TRBD1. With 5 bases clipped from V and 8 bases from J, the junction kept 10 bases outside the gene matches. Germline CDR1 reads MNHNS; CDR2 reads SASEGT. This CDR3 has 15 residues. The CDR3 protein is CASSSDRGPFHEQFF. For the CDR3, the DNA is TGTGCCAGCAGTTCGGACAGGGGCCCGTTCCATGAGCAGTTCTTC.

This chain uses TRBV19 with TRBJ2-1; D possibly corresponds to TRBD2 (7 bases). Trimming left V 1 base short and J 9 bases short, with 10 bases between. There are 13 residues in the CDR3. The germline gives CDR1 LNHDA, CDR2 SQIVND (reference sequence). The CDR3 DNA sequence: TGTGCCAGTAGTATAGGGGGGGGCACTGAGCAGTTCTTC. It translates to CASSIGGGTEQFF. The variable domain in full, completed from reference TRBV19 and TRBJ2-1, reads DGGITQSPKYLFRKEGQNVTLSCEQNLNHDAMYWYRQDPGQGLRLIYYSQIVNDFQKGDIAEGYSVSREKKESFPLTVTSAQKNPTAFYLCASSIGGGTEQFFGPGTRLTVL.

This CDR3 reads CASSSSVVNEQFF. DNA for the CDR3: TGTGCCAGCAGCTCTAGCGTTGTCAATGAGCAGTTCTTC. The chain combines TRBV7-2 with TRBJ2-1; TRBD2 is a possible D gene (6 bases). The CDR3 consists of 13 residues. Per the germline V gene, CDR1 is SGHTA and CDR2 is FQGNSA. V shed 4 bases and J shed 6 bases, with 10 bases lying between them.

The chain has TRBV11-2 and TRBJ2-1, with D tentatively TRBD2 (6 bases). The V and J ends lost 6 bases and 10 bases respectively, with 10 bases between them. CDR3 length: 11 amino acids. Germline values: CDR1 SGHAT, CDR2 FQNNGV. CDR3 residues: CASRGGAEQFF. Written as DNA, the CDR3 is TGTGCCAGCAGGGGAGGTGCCGAGCAGTTCTTC.

This clone was counted only a few times. V gene TRBV5-4 combines with J gene TRBJ1-3; D might be TRBD1 (6 bases). The CDR3 covers 16 residues. The germline V gene encodes CDR1 SGHNT and CDR2 YYREEE (reference sequence). Trimming removed 4 bases at V and 0 bases at J, with 14 bases between. Written as DNA, the CDR3 is TGTGCCAGCAGCCCAGACATGACAGGCTCTGGAAACACCATATATTTT. Its translation is CASSPDMTGSGNTIYF.

This clone was recorded only once. This chain joins TRBV2 and TRBJ2-1, with 10 nucleotides matching TRBD2. The V gene end was trimmed by 9 bases and the J gene end by 8 bases; junction bases not matched to a gene: 13. This CDR3 has 15 residues. CDR1 and CDR2 from the germline V gene are SNHLY and FYNNEI. The CDR3 DNA reads as TGTGCCAGTGAGGGGGTAGCGGGGGGATTGGATGAGCAGTTCTTC. Protein product: CASEGVAGGLDEQFF.

J is TRBJ2-5 and V is TRBV7-9; perhaps TRBD1 as D (6 bases). The length of the CDR3 is 15 residues. V dropped 7 bases and J dropped 2 bases, with 17 bases sitting between them. The germline V gene encodes CDR1 SEHNR and CDR2 FQNEAQ (reference sequence). The CDR3: CASTKTGPSQETQYF. The CDR3 nucleotides read TGTGCCAGCACTAAAACAGGGCCCAGTCAAGAGACCCAGTACTTC.

The chain recombines TRBV6-6 with TRBJ2-7, with D perhaps matching TRBD1 (6 bases). Trimming removed 6 bases at V and 2 bases at J, with 14 bases between. CDR1 is MNHNY, CDR2 SVGAGI, per germline (reference sequence). CDR3 length: 14 residues. The CDR3 DNA reads TGTGCCAGCAGGATACAGGGAACTACCTACGAGCAGTACTTC. This translates into CASRIQGTTYEQYF.

This chain links TRBV19 with TRBJ1-2, with TRBD1 as a possible D gene (5 bases). The germline V and J ends were trimmed by 10 bases and 3 bases, with 18 bases remaining between them. In germline, CDR1 is LNHDA, CDR2 SQIVND (reference sequence). The CDR3 covers 14 residues. For the CDR3, the DNA is TGTGCCACACAGGATCGGCAAGCTTACTATGGCTACACCTTC. Translated: CATQDRQAYYGYTF.